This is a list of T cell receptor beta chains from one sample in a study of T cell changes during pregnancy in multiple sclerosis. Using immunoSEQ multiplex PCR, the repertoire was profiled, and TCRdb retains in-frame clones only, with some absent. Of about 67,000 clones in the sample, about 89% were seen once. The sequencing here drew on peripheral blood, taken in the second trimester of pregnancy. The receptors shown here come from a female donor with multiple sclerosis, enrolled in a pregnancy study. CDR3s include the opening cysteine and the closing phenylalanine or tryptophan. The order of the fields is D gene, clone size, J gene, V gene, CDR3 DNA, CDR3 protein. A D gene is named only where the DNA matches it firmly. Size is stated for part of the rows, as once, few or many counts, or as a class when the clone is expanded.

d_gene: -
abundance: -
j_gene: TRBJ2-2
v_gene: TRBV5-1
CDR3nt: TGCGCCAGCGGCAGCCCGGTGGGACATTTTTCAACCGGGGAGCTGTTTTTT
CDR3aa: CASGSPVGHFSTGELFF

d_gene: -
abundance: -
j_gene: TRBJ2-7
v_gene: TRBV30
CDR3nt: TGTGCCTGGTCGACTGGCTCCTACGAGCAGTACTTC
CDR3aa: CAWSTGSYEQYF

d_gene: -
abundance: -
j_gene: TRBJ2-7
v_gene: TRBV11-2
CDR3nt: TGTGCCAGCAGTTCGGGGGAGCAGTACTTC
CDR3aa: CASSSGEQYF

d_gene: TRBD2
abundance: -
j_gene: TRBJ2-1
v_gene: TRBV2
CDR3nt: TGTGCCAGCAGCAGACTAGCGGGAGCCTACAATGAGCAGTTCTTC
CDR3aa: CASSRLAGAYNEQFF

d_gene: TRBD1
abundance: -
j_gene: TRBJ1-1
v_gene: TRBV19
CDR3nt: TGTGCCAGTAGTATACGAAGGGGACAGGGCGAAAACACTGAAGCTTTCTTT
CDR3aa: CASSIRRGQGENTEAFF

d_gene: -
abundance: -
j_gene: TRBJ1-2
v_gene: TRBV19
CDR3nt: TGTGCCAGTACCCCGCGCGCGGGCGGCTACACCTTC
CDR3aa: CASTPRAGGYTF

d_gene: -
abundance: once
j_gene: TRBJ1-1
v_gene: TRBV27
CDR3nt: TGTGCCAGCAGTCGGGGAGGGGAACCGACTGAAGCTTTCTTT
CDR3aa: CASSRGGEPTEAFF

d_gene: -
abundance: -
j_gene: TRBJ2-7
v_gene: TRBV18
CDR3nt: TGTGCCAGCTCACCACCTTCGTCCTACGAGCAGTACTTC
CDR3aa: CASSPPSSYEQYF

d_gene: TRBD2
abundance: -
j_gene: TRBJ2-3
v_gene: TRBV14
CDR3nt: TGTGCCAGCAGCCAAGACCTAGCGGGGCTCACAGATACGCAGTATTTT
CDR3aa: CASSQDLAGLTDTQYF

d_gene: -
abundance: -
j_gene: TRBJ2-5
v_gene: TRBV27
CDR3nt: TGTGCCAGCAGTATACAGGGCCCCCAAGAGACCCAGTACTTC
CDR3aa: CASSIQGPQETQYF

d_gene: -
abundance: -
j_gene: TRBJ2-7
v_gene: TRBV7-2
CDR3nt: TGTGCCAGCAGCTTAGAGTACAACGAGCAGTACTTC
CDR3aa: CASSLEYNEQYF

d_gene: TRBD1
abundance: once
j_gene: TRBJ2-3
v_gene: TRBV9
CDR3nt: TGTGCCAGCAGCGCACCCGACAGGGCGGATACGCAGTATTTT
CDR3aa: CASSAPDRADTQYF

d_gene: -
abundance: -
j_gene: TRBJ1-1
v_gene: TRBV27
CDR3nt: TGTGCCAGCAGTTTCGGTATGAACACTGAAGCTTTCTTT
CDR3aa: CASSFGMNTEAFF

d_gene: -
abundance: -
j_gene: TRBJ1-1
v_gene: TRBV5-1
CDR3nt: TGCGCCAGCAGCTTGCCAGGGATCACTGAAGCTTTCTTT
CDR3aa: CASSLPGITEAFF

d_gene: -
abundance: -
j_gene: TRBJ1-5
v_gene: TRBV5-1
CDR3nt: TGCGCCAGCAGCTTTCGAGGGAATCAGCCCCAGCATTTT
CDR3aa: CASSFRGNQPQHF

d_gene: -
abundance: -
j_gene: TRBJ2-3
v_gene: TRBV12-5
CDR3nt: TGTGCTAGTGGCCCCAACACAGATACGCAGTATTTT
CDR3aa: CASGPNTDTQYF

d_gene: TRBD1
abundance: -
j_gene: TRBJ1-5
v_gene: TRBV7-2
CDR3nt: TGTGCCAGCAGACCGGACAGGGATCAGCCCCAGCATTTT
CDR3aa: CASRPDRDQPQHF

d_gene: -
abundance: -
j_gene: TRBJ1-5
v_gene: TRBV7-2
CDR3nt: TGTGCCAGCAGCTTAGAAATTGCCGGAGATCAGCCCCAGCATTTT
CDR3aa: CASSLEIAGDQPQHF

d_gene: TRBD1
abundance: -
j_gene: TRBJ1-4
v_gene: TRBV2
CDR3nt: TGTGCCAGCAGCGACAGGGGCGATAGTGAAAAACTGTTTTTT
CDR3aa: CASSDRGDSEKLFF

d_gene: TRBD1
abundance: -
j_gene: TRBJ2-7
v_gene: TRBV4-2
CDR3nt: TGTGCCAGCAGCCAAGATGAGACAGGGGGCGCCGAGCAGTACTTC
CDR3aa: CASSQDETGGAEQYF

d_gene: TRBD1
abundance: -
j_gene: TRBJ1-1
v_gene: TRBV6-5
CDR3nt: TGTGCCAGCAGGGGACAGGGGGCTGGGGACACTGAAGCTTTCTTT
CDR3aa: CASRGQGAGDTEAFF

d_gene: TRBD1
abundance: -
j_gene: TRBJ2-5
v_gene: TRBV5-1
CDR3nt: TGCGCCAGCAGCATGGGACAGGGCAAAGAGACCCAGTACTTC
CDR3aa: CASSMGQGKETQYF

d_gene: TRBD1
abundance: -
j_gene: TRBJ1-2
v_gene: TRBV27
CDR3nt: TGTGCCAGCAGAGGACAGGGGTCCTTGTGGGAAGGCTACACCTTC
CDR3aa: CASRGQGSLWEGYTF

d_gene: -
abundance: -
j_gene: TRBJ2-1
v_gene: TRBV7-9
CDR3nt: TGTGCCAGCAGTTCGAGGGAGGTTGTGTGGCAGTTCTTC
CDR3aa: CASSSREVVWQFF

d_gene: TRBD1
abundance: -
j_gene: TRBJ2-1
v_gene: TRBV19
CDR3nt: TGTGCCAGTAGTGAAGCCGGACAGGGGCGCTACAATGAGCAGTTCTTC
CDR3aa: CASSEAGQGRYNEQFF

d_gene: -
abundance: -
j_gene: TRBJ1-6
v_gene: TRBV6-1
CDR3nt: TGTGCCAGCAGTGTTGCGCCGGAGAATTCACCCCTCCACTTT
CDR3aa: CASSVAPENSPLHF

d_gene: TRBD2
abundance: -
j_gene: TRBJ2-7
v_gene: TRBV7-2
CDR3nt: TGTGCCAGCAGCTTAGAGGCGGGGGGCTCATACGAGCAGTACTTC
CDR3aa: CASSLEAGGSYEQYF

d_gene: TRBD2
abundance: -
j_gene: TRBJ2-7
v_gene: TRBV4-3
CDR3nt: TGCGCCAGCAGCCTGGGGGGGGACTTAGACGAGCAGTACTTC
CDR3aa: CASSLGGDLDEQYF

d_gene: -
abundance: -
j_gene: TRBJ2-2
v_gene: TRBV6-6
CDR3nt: TGTGCCAGCAGAAATTCAGGGGACGTGGAGCTGTTTTTT
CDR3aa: CASRNSGDVELFF

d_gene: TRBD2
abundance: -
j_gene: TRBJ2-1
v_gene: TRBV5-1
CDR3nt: TGCGCCAGCGGGAGGGCCTACAATGAGCAGTTCTTC
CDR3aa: CASGRAYNEQFF

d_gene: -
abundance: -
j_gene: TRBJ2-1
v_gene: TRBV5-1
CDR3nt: TGCGCCAGCAGCGTGGGATCGCCGGGACTCCGAAGGCCCTACAATGAGCAGTTCTTC
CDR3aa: CASSVGSPGLRRPYNEQFF

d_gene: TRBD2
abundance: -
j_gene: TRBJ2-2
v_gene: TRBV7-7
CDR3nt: TGTGCCAGCAGCCCAACTAGCGGGAACACCGGGGAGCTGTTTTTT
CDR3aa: CASSPTSGNTGELFF

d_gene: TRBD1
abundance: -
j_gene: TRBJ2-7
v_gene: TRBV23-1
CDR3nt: TGCGCCAGCAGACTTCGGACAGGGTGGTTCGCCTACGAGCAGTACTTC
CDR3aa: CASRLRTGWFAYEQYF

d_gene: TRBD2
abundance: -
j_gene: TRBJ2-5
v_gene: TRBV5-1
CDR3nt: TGCGCCAGCAGCTTGGCCGGGACTAGGTCGCGTGTTCTGTACTTC
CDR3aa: CASSLAGTRSRVLYF

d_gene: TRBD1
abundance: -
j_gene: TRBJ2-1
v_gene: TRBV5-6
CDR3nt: TGTGCCAGCAGCCTCGTTGAGAGGACAGGGAACTACAATGAGCAGTTCTTC
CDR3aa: CASSLVERTGNYNEQFF

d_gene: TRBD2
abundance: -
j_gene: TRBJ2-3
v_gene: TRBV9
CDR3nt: TGTGCCAGCAGCGTAGTCGCGACTAGCGGCACAGATACGCAGTATTTT
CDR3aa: CASSVVATSGTDTQYF

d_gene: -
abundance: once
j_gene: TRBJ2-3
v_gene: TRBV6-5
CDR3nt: TGTGCCAGCAGACTACAGGGTGGGGAGGATACGCAGTATTTT
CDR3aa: CASRLQGGEDTQYF